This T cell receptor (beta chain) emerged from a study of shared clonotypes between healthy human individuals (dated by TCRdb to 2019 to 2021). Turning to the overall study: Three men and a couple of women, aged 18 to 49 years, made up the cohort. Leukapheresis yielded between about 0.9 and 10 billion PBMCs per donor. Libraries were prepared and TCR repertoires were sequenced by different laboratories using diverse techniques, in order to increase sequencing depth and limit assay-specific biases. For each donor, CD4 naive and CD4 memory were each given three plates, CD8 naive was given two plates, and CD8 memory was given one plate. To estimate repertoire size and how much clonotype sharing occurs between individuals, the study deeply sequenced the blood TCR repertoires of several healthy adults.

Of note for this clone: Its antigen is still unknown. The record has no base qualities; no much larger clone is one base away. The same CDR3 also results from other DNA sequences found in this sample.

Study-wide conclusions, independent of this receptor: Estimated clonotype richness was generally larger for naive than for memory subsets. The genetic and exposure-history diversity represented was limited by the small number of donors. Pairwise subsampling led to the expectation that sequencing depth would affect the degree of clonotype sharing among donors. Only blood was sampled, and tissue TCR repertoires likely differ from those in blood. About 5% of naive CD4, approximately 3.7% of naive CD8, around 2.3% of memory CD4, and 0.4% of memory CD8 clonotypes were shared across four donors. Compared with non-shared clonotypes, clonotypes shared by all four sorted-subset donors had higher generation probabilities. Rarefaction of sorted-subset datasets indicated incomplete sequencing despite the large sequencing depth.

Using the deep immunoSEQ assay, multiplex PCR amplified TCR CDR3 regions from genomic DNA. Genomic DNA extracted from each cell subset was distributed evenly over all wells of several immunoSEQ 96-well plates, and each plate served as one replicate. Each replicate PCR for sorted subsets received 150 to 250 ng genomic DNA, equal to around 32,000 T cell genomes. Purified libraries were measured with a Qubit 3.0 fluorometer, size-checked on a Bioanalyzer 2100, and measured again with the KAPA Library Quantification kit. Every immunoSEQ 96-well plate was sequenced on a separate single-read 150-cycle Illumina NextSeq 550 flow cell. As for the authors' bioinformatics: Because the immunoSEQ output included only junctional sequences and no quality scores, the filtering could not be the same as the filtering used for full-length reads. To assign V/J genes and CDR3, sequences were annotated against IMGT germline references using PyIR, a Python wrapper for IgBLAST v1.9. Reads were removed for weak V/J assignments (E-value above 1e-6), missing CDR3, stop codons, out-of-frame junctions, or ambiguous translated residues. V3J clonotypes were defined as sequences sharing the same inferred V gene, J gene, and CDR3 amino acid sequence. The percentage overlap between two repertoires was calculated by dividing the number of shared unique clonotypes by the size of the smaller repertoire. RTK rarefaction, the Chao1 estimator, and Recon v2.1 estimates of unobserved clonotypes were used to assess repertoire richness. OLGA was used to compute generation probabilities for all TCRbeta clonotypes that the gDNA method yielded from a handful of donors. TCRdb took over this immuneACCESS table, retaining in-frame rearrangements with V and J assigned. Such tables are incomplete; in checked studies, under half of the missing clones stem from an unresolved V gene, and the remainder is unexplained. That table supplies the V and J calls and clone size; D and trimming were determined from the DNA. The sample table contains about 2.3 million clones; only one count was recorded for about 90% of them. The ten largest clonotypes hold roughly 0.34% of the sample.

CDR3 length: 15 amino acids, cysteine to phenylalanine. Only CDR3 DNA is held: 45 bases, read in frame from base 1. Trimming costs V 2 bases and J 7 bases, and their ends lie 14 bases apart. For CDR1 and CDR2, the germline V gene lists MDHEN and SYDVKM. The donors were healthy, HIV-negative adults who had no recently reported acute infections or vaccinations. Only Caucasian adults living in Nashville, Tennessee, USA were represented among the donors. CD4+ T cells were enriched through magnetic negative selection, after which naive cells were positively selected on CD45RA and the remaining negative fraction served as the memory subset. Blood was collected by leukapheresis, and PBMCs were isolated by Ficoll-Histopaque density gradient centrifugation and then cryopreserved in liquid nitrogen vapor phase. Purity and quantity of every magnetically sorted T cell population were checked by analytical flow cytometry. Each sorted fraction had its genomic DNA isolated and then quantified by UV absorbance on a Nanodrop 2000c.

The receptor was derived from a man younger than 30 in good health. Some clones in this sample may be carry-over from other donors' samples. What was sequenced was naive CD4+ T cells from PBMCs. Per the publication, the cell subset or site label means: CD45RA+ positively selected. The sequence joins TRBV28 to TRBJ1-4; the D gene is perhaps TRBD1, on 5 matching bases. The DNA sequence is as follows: TGTGCCAGCAGTTTAGAAACAGGAGGTGGTGAAAAACTGTTTTTT. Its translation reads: CASSLETGGGEKLFF.